This TCR beta chain was observed in a study of CD8+ T cells in alopecia areata (dated by TCRdb to 2016 to 2019). A note on the overall study: The treated patients took part in an open-label pilot trial in which moderate-to-severe alopecia areata was treated with oral tofacitinib at 5 to 10 mg twice daily. High-throughput TCRbeta sequencing was used to examine T cell clonal expansion in alopecia areata in both the C3H/HeJ mouse model and human patients. Tofacitinib was given for 6 to 18 months, followed by 6 months of follow-up off drug to assess delayed response and recurrence. RNA came from the PAXgene miRNA kit for fixed scalp, the miRNeasy kit for PBMCs, and the RNeasy kit for mouse skin. In humans, TCRbeta sequencing was performed on scalp tissue and on sorted CD4+ and CD8+ peripheral blood T cells from healthy controls and from patients with patchy or totalis/universalis alopecia areata. TCRbeta CDR3 regions were amplified by immunoSEQ multiplex PCR using 35 Vbeta forward and 13 Jbeta reverse primers. Disease severity in treated patients was measured with the SALT score, which quantifies the percentage of affected scalp surface area. Tofacitinib-treated patients had biopsies at baseline and at 4 and 24 weeks of treatment, with a later scalp biopsy in several patients. Clonality in the scalp was compared among normal scalp (n=4), patchy alopecia areata scalp (n=8), and alopecia totalis/universalis scalp (n=8).

Per the publication, the time point label means: 4 weeks on oral tofacitinib. The treatment or condition label on this specimen signifies: oral pan-JAK inhibitor, 5-10 mg twice daily. Lesional scalp punch biopsies and peripheral blood were collected from alopecia areata patients. PBMCs were isolated by density centrifugation and stained for CD3, CD4 and CD8, after which CD4+ and CD8+ T cells were sorted on a FACSAria. The paper's findings and limits, for the study overall: Lesional scalp, especially in alopecia totalis/universalis, showed higher clonality and more expanded CD8+ clones than normal scalp, suggesting antigenic drive. Because the treated cohort was small and had just a single nonresponder, larger studies are needed to establish links between baseline CD8+ expansion and response. During tofacitinib treatment, many expanded lesional clones remained in scalp and blood, and this persistence may partly explain relapse after treatment is stopped. Shared TCR sequences between patients were less evident than in mice, which may be partly attributable to HLA diversity in the patient population. Scalp clonality and the number of expanded CD8+ clones among the top 100 scalp clones were significantly decreased by tofacitinib. Scalp TCR repertoire analysis is complicated because resident alphabeta T cells in normal human skin are also sequenced, whereas mouse skin is dominated by gammadelta T cells.

The cysteine opens and the phenylalanine closes a CDR3 of 12 amino acids. Only the CDR3 region is kept as DNA, spanning 36 bases read in frame from base 1. The germline V gene provides CDR1 SQVTM and CDR2 ANQGSEA. The junction carries 13 bases between V and J, which are trimmed by 6 bases and 5 bases respectively. This clone was recorded a few times. It lacks a known antigen. No base-level quality is on record; no much larger clone is a single base apart. The method behind the library was the immunoSEQ multiplex PCR assay. To provide template for TCR sequencing, every sample had RNA extracted and reverse transcribed into cDNA. SuperScript III was used to make first-strand cDNA, primed with a 2:1 mix of oligo-dT and random hexamers. A synthetic immune receptor repertoire was used to gauge amplification bias, and whatever bias remained was removed computationally. In the source study's methods: Raw reads were preprocessed to remove errors, and CDR3 was defined according to IMGT conventions as the region from the conserved cysteine to phenylalanine. Clonality was computed as 1 minus the Shannon entropy, with the entropy normalized by log2 of the number of productive unique TCRs. Whether scalp clones were CD4 or CD8 was inferred by matching scalp TCRbeta sequences against CD4 and CD8 repertoires sorted from blood. This is the immuneACCESS table as TCRdb keeps it, with only in-frame sequences that have V and J called. A part of the clones is gone; compared with another copy, unresolved V genes explain less than half, and the rest is unexplained. V and J calls and clone size are given by that table; D and trimming were obtained from the DNA. The sample table contains under 150,000 clones; only one count was recorded for approximately 60% of them. Around 5.4% of the sample rests with the top ten.

This chain is built from TRBV29-1 and TRBJ1-1; TRBD1 is perhaps the D gene, given 6 matching bases. The origin of this receptor is a human donor with alopecia areata. The sample consisted of CD4+ T cells sorted from blood, taken at week 4, from a patient treated with tofacitinib. The DNA sequence is TGCAGCGTGGACAGCGGGAGTACTGAAGCTTTCTTT. Translation gives CSVDSGSTEAFF.